The rows below give T cell receptor beta chains drawn from one sample of a study of blood T cell repertoires in COVID-19. Here immunoSEQ multiplex PCR was the method, and the copy in TCRdb shows in-frame clones only, minus some. The sample lists around 140,000 clones, around 82% occurring once. The sequenced material came from peripheral blood. Every receptor here comes from a human donor with acute or convalescent COVID-19. The donor label of this sample is uncertain. The CDR3 runs from the conserved cysteine through the conserved F or W. A D gene is named only where the DNA matches it firmly. Only some rows state a clone size, as once, few, many or a class for expanded clones.

D gene | clone size | J gene | V gene | CDR3 protein | CDR3 DNA
- | - | TRBJ1-2 | TRBV7-8 | CASSLAGGGAYGYTF | TGTGCCAGCAGCTTAGCGGGGGGAGGGGCCTATGGCTACACCTTC
TRBD1 | - | TRBJ1-6 | TRBV7-9 | CASRSDREASPLHF | TGTGCCAGCAGGTCGGACAGGGAGGCTTCACCCCTCCACTTT
TRBD2 | - | TRBJ2-5 | TRBV5-4 | CASSPGGLAGKETQYF | TGTGCCAGCAGCCCCGGGGGTCTAGCGGGGAAAGAGACCCAGTACTTC
- | - | TRBJ1-1 | TRBV2 | CASRRDIRNTEAFF | TGTGCCAGCAGACGGGACATAAGGAACACTGAAGCTTTCTTT
TRBD1 | - | TRBJ1-1 | TRBV6-2/TRBV6-3 | CASRYRGGMNTEAFF | TGTGCCAGCAGATACAGGGGGGGAATGAACACTGAAGCTTTCTTT
- | - | TRBJ2-2 | TRBV7-3 | CASSLYSGNTGELFF | TGTGCCAGCAGCTTATATTCGGGAAACACCGGGGAGCTGTTTTTT
TRBD1 | - | TRBJ2-7 | TRBV6-2/TRBV6-3 | CASSTGTGNEQYF | TGTGCCAGCAGTACCGGGACAGGGAACGAGCAGTACTTC
- | - | TRBJ2-7 | TRBV5-1 | CASSIGTYEQYF | TGCGCCAGCAGCATCGGGACATACGAGCAGTACTTC
TRBD1 | - | TRBJ2-2 | TRBV19 | CASLPTGRNTGELFF | TGTGCCAGTCTACCGACAGGGAGGAACACCGGGGAGCTGTTTTTT
- | - | TRBJ1-2 | TRBV19 | CASNRGAYGYTF | TGTGCCAGTAATCGGGGGGCCTATGGCTACACCTTC
- | once | TRBJ1-4 | TRBV11-1 | CASSRDMLRGDEKLFF | TGTGCCAGCAGCCGCGACATGCTGCGGGGAGATGAAAAACTGTTTTTT
- | - | TRBJ1-3 | TRBV25-1 | CASSESRTARGNTIYF | TGTGCCAGCAGTGAATCCAGGACAGCCCGCGGAAACACCATATATTTT
TRBD1 | few | TRBJ2-7 | TRBV7-7 | CASSTGQGAREQYF | TGTGCTAGCAGTACAGGACAGGGGGCCCGAGAGCAGTACTTC
- | - | TRBJ2-2 | TRBV7-2 | CASSLYRFTGELFF | TGTGCCAGCAGCTTATATAGATTCACCGGGGAGCTGTTTTTT
TRBD1 | once | TRBJ1-6 | TRBV30 | CAWTIGGQGGSPLHF | TGTGCCTGGACCATCGGGGGACAGGGGGGTTCACCCCTCCACTTT
- | - | TRBJ1-5 | TRBV20-1 | CSASAPTTASNQPQHF | TGCAGTGCTAGTGCTCCGACGACAGCTTCCAATCAGCCCCAGCATTTT
TRBD2 | - | TRBJ2-2 | TRBV19 | CASCGLADAGELFF | TGTGCCAGTTGTGGACTAGCGGACGCCGGGGAGCTGTTTTTT
- | - | TRBJ1-5 | TRBV20-1 | CSASQGGDQPQHF | TGCAGTGCTAGTCAGGGTGGGGATCAGCCCCAGCATTTT
TRBD2 | few | TRBJ2-1 | TRBV6-2/TRBV6-3 | CASSFAGGYNEQFF | TGTGCCAGCAGTTTCGCGGGGGGATACAATGAGCAGTTCTTC
TRBD2 | once | TRBJ2-3 | TRBV4-3 | CASSQVAGGTSTDTQYF | TGCGCCAGCAGCCAAGTTGCGGGGGGGACTAGCACAGATACGCAGTATTTT
TRBD1 | once | TRBJ2-2 | TRBV18 | CASSPAQGLNTGELFF | TGTGCCAGCTCACCAGCACAGGGGCTGAACACCGGGGAGCTGTTTTTT
- | - | TRBJ2-5 | TRBV28 | CASRWEFQETQYF | TGTGCCAGCAGGTGGGAGTTCCAAGAGACCCAGTACTTC
TRBD1 | - | TRBJ2-2 | TRBV4-3 | CASSRDRGRIAGELFF | TGCGCCAGCAGCCGGGACAGGGGGCGAATCGCCGGGGAGCTGTTTTTT
TRBD1 | - | TRBJ2-7 | TRBV18 | CASSVIRTGPYEQYF | TGTGCCAGCTCAGTGATTCGGACAGGGCCCTACGAGCAGTACTTC
- | - | TRBJ2-7 | TRBV2 | CASTGKVSYEQYF | TGTGCCAGCACCGGGAAGGTGTCCTACGAGCAGTACTTC
- | - | TRBJ1-1 | TRBV7-2 | CASSTYRSNTEAFF | TGTGCCAGCAGCACCTATCGCTCGAACACTGAAGCTTTCTTT
- | few | TRBJ1-3 | TRBV9 | CASSVVGGHTIYF | TGTGCCAGCAGCGTAGTGGGGGGACACACCATATATTTT
- | - | TRBJ1-1 | TRBV12-3/TRBV12-4 | CASSQEVNTEAFF | TGTGCCAGCAGCCAGGAGGTGAACACTGAAGCTTTCTTT
TRBD1 | - | TRBJ2-7 | TRBV19 | CASRETGGSYEQYF | TGTGCCAGTAGAGAGACAGGGGGGTCCTACGAGCAGTACTTC
- | - | TRBJ2-6 | TRBV11-2 | CASSSTGANVLTF | TGTGCCAGCAGCTCTACTGGGGCCAACGTCCTGACTTTC
- | few | TRBJ1-2 | TRBV18 | CASSLSGDNYGYTF | TGTGCCAGCTCCCTCTCGGGGGACAACTATGGCTACACCTTC
- | - | TRBJ1-1 | TRBV29-1 | CSVSTSGRTEAFF | TGCAGCGTTTCGACCTCAGGGAGGACTGAAGCTTTCTTT
TRBD1 | - | TRBJ1-1 | TRBV10-3 | CAIRDRENTEAFF | TGTGCCATCAGGGACAGGGAGAACACTGAAGCTTTCTTT
- | - | TRBJ2-3 | TRBV5-1 | CASSWESYF | TGCGCCAGCAGCTGGGAGAGCTATTTT
TRBD1 | - | TRBJ1-2 | TRBV29-1 | CSVRLLTGQGPTNYGYTF | TGCAGCGTTCGGCTACTTACGGGACAGGGGCCTACTAACTATGGCTACACCTTC
- | - | TRBJ1-2 | TRBV27 | CASSNIRTQRVGGYTF | TGTGCCAGCAGTAATATTAGGACCCAGAGGGTGGGCGGCTACACCTTC
- | - | TRBJ1-2 | TRBV6-1 | CASSEGPGARASAYGYTF | TGTGCCAGCAGTGAGGGACCAGGGGCGAGGGCGTCGGCCTATGGCTACACCTTC
TRBD1 | - | TRBJ1-6 | TRBV7-8 | CASSLRLTGQGKGSLHF | TGTGCCAGCAGCTTACGGCTCACGGGACAGGGAAAAGGGTCCCTCCACTTT
TRBD2 | - | TRBJ2-1 | TRBV18 | CASSLSGGGYNEQFF | TGTGCCAGCTCACTCAGCGGGGGGGGTTACAATGAGCAGTTCTTC
- | - | TRBJ2-2 | TRBV6-1 | CASSETEMNTGELFF | TGTGCCAGCAGTGAAACGGAGATGAACACCGGGGAGCTGTTTTTT
- | - | TRBJ2-3 | TRBV2 | CASSLPDTQYF | TGTGCCAGCAGTCTTCCAGATACGCAGTATTTT
- | - | TRBJ2-7 | TRBV5-6 | CASSLLRDEQYF | TGTGCCAGCAGCCTACTACGGGACGAGCAGTACTTC
TRBD1 | - | TRBJ2-7 | TRBV27 | CASSPSTGVTYEQYF | TGTGCCAGCAGTCCCTCGACAGGGGTAACCTACGAGCAGTACTTC
- | - | TRBJ1-2 | TRBV6-5 | CASSYSVQGKNYGYTF | TGTGCCAGCAGTTACTCGGTCCAGGGGAAAAACTATGGCTACACCTTC
TRBD2 | - | TRBJ2-7 | TRBV30 | CAWSVRVAGGQAYEQYF | TGTGCCTGGAGTGTTCGGGTAGCGGGGGGCCAAGCCTACGAGCAGTACTTC
- | once | TRBJ1-3 | TRBV3-1/TRBV3-2 | CASSSQGAGNTIYF | TGTGCCAGCAGCTCCCAAGGGGCCGGGAACACCATATATTTT
TRBD1 | - | TRBJ1-3 | TRBV29-1 | CSAQGDSLSGNTIYF | TGCAGCGCCCAAGGGGACAGCCTCTCTGGAAACACCATATATTTT
- | - | TRBJ1-5 | TRBV2 | CASSDGGAAQPQHF | TGTGCCAGCAGTGATGGGGGGGCGGCTCAGCCCCAGCATTTT
- | once | TRBJ1-5 | TRBV12-3/TRBV12-4 | CASRSSGNQPQHF | TGTGCCAGCAGGTCGTCCGGCAATCAGCCCCAGCATTTT
- | - | TRBJ1-5 | TRBV12-3/TRBV12-4 | CASSWRPDQPQHF | TGTGCCAGCAGTTGGAGACCCGATCAGCCCCAGCATTTT
- | once | TRBJ1-1 | TRBV6-5 | CASRSTPRSNTEAFF | TGTGCCAGCAGATCCACCCCTCGGTCGAACACTGAAGCTTTCTTT
TRBD1 | - | TRBJ1-3 | TRBV6-6 | CASRFDRGTGNTIYF | TGTGCCAGCAGATTCGACAGGGGAACCGGAAACACCATATATTTT